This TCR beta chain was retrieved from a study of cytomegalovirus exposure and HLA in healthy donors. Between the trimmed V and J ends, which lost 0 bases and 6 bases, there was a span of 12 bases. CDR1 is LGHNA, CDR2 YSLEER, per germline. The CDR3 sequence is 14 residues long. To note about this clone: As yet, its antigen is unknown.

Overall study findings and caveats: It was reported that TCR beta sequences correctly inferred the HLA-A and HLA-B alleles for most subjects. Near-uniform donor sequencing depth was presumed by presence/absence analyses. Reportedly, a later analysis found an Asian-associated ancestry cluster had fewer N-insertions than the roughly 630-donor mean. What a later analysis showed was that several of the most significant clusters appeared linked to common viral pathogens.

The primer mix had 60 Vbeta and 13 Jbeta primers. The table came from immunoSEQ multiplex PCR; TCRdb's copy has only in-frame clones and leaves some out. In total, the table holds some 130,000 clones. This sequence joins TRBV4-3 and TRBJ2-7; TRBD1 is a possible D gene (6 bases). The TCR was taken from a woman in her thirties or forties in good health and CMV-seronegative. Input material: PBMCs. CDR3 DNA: TGCGCCAGCAGCCAAGATCAAACAGGGACCGAGCAGTACTTC. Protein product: CASSQDQTGTEQYF.